A selection of T cell receptor beta chains follows, all from one sample in a study of T-cell reconstitution after alpha-beta-depleted transplantation in children. MiXCR, run by TCRdb on the PCR reads, gives a single entry per CDR3 protein. Here the sample spans about 98,000 distinct CDR3 sequences, about 22% being singletons. Specimen: PBMCs, collected before TCRalphabeta/CD19-depleted stem cell transplant. The receptors were gathered from a boy aged 2-15 years with acute lymphoblastic leukemia, due to receive a stem cell transplant. Both conserved end residues are part of each CDR3. A D gene is named only where the DNA matches it firmly. Only some rows state a clone size, as once, few, many or a class for expanded clones.

>NA|TRBJ1-5|TRBV12-3/TRBV12-4|NA
TGTGCCAGCAGCAGATATGGAGATCAGCCCCAGCATTTT
CASSRYGDQPQHF
>many|TRBJ1-2|TRBV20-1|NA
TGCAGTGCTAGAGTGCAGCCCTCTACAAACTATGGCTACACCTTC
CSARVQPSTNYGYTF
>few|TRBJ2-2|TRBV12-3/TRBV12-4|NA
TGTGCCAGCAGTTTAGTGGTGGGGAACACCGGGGAGCTGTTTTTT
CASSLVVGNTGELFF
>NA|TRBJ2-7|TRBV29-1|TRBD2
TGCAGCCCCACTAGCGGGAGGCCATGCGAGCAGTACTTC
CSPTSGRPCEQYF
>few|TRBJ1-2|TRBV5-6|NA
TGTGCCAGCAGCTTTGGGAATTTTGGGGGCCATGGCTACACCTTC
CASSFGNFGGHGYTF
>NA|TRBJ2-1|TRBV24-1|NA
TGTGCCACCAGTGATCCGGGTAGGGCAAATGAGCAGTTCTTC
CATSDPGRANEQFF
>NA|TRBJ2-5|TRBV24-1|TRBD1
TGTGCCACCAGTGATACGGGACAGGCCTTTCAAGAGACCCAGTACTTC
CATSDTGQAFQETQYF
>many|TRBJ2-5|TRBV2|TRBD2
TGTGCCAGCAGGAGGAGGTCGGGACTACAAGAGACCCAGTACTTC
CASRRRSGLQETQYF
>NA|TRBJ1-2|TRBV7-9|NA
TGTGCCAGCAGCGCAGGAGACTATGGTGGCTACACCTTC
CASSAGDYGGYTF
>many|TRBJ2-7|TRBV28|TRBD1
TGTGCCAGCAGTCCGTTCCCGGGACAGGGTTCCTACGAGCAGTACTTC
CASSPFPGQGSYEQYF
>NA|TRBJ2-5|TRBV28|NA
TGTGCCAGCAGTTTTACGGGGAACCGCGAGACCCAGTACTTC
CASSFTGNRETQYF
>NA|TRBJ2-3|TRBV11-2|NA
TGTGCCAGCAGCTTAGGGCCTACTAGCACAGATACGCAGTATTTT
CASSLGPTSTDTQYF
>NA|TRBJ2-3|TRBV28|TRBD2
TGTGCCAGCAGTTTTCCTGTCCCTAGCGGAGGGCGTAGCACAGATACGCAGTATTTT
CASSFPVPSGGRSTDTQYF
>NA|TRBJ2-1|TRBV4-1|NA
TGCGCCAGCAGCCAAGGGGCGAGGAGCTCCTACAATGAGCAGTTCTTC
CASSQGARSSYNEQFF
>NA|TRBJ1-2|TRBV4-3|NA
TGCGCCAGCAGCCAAGATCAGGGTCAGGACTATGGCTACACCTTC
CASSQDQGQDYGYTF
>NA|TRBJ2-3|TRBV6-2/TRBV6-3|TRBD2
TGTGCCACCTGGGCGGGACTAGCGGTAAGATGGGATACGCAGTATTTT
CATWAGLAVRWDTQYF
>few|TRBJ2-7|TRBV4-1|TRBD2
TGCGCCAGCAGCCGAAACCCAGCCAGCGGGAGGATCAACGAGCAGTACTTC
CASSRNPASGRINEQYF
>NA|TRBJ2-2|TRBV10-3|NA
TGTGCCATCAGCCGGGGACACTCGGGCACCGGGGAGCTGTTTTTT
CAISRGHSGTGELFF
>NA|TRBJ1-2|TRBV7-2|NA
TGTGCCAGCAGCTTAGATCAGATTTCGGCGGGCTACACCTTC
CASSLDQISAGYTF
>large|TRBJ2-1|TRBV27|TRBD1
TGTGCCAGCAGTCCCGGGACAGGGGTCAATGAGCAGTTCTTC
CASSPGTGVNEQFF
>few|TRBJ2-7|TRBV6-5|TRBD1
TGTGCCAGCAGTTACAGTCCGGGACAGCAATTCTACGAGCAGTACTTC
CASSYSPGQQFYEQYF
>few|TRBJ2-1|TRBV12-3/TRBV12-4|TRBD2
TGTGCCAGCAGTTTCAGCGGGAGGGGATACAATGAGCAGTTCTTC
CASSFSGRGYNEQFF
>few|TRBJ2-6|TRBV5-6|NA
TGTGCCAGCAGCTTAAGACAAGGCCCGGCTGGGGCCAACGTCCTGACTTTC
CASSLRQGPAGANVLTF
>few|TRBJ2-5|TRBV3-1|NA
TGTGCCAGCAGGCCTATTCGAGGGACAGAGACCCAGTACTTC
CASRPIRGTETQYF
>few|TRBJ2-5|TRBV7-2|NA
TGTGCCAGCAGCACCGGGATAAAAGAGACCCAGTACTTC
CASSTGIKETQYF
>NA|TRBJ2-3|TRBV29-1|NA
TGCAGCGTTGAGCCAAAGGAGGGACTGACAGATACGCAGTATTTT
CSVEPKEGLTDTQYF
>few|TRBJ1-1|TRBV27|TRBD1
TGTGCCAGCAGTTTATACAAAACAGGGGACACTGAAGCTTTCTTT
CASSLYKTGDTEAFF
>few|TRBJ1-5|TRBV24-1|NA
TGTGCCACCAGTGGATCAGCATCCACAACCTCCCCCCAGCATTTT
CATSGSASTTSPQHF
>NA|TRBJ2-1|TRBV29-1|TRBD1
TGCAGCGTCGACTCGGACAGGGCCCCCTACAATGAGCAGTTCTTC
CSVDSDRAPYNEQFF
>few|TRBJ2-7|TRBV7-2|TRBD2
TGTGCCAGCAGCACTAGCGGGTCCGCCTACGAGCAGTACTTC
CASSTSGSAYEQYF
>NA|TRBJ2-1|TRBV6-5|NA
TGTGCCAGCAGTTACACGACCCCTCCAGAAGGGGACTACAATGAGCAGTTCTTC
CASSYTTPPEGDYNEQFF
>NA|TRBJ2-1|TRBV5-4|TRBD2
TGTGCCAGCAGCCTGCGGACTAGCGGACATTCCTACAATGAGCAGTTCTTC
CASSLRTSGHSYNEQFF
>NA|TRBJ1-1|TRBV29-1|NA
TGCAGCGTTGAAAGAGGATTAGGCGCTGAAGCTTTCTTT
CSVERGLGAEAFF
>NA|TRBJ2-5|TRBV20-1|NA
TGCAGTGCTATTAGAAATAAAGAGACCCAGTACTTC
CSAIRNKETQYF
>many|TRBJ2-7|TRBV5-1|NA
TGCGCCAGCAGCTACGCAGACACCTACGAGCAGTACTTC
CASSYADTYEQYF
>few|TRBJ2-3|TRBV7-2|TRBD1
TGTGCCAGCACCCTCGAGGGAGGACAGGGGAAGTATTTT
CASTLEGGQGKYF
>NA|TRBJ2-1|TRBV5-5|NA
TGTCCCAGCAGCTTGGCCACTGGGGGAACATCAAATGAGCAGTTCTTC
CPSSLATGGTSNEQFF
>few|TRBJ2-7|TRBV20-1|NA
TGCAGTGCTAGCAGAGGGTGGGGTTTCTACGAGCAGTACTTC
CSASRGWGFYEQYF
>NA|TRBJ2-5|TRBV27|NA
TGTGCCAGCAGTCCCGCACCGGGCCCCGGCCAGGAGACCCAGTACTTC
CASSPAPGPGQETQYF
>few|TRBJ2-2|TRBV5-6|NA
TGTGCCAGCAGCCGGCAATCCGTTACCGGGGAGCTGTTTTTT
CASSRQSVTGELFF
>NA|TRBJ1-5|TRBV6-1|NA
TGTGCCAGCAGTGACAACCGCGGGGGCAATCAGCCCCAGCATTTT
CASSDNRGGNQPQHF
>NA|TRBJ1-2|TRBV20-1|NA
TGCAGTGCTAGAGATCCCAGGGCCAACTATGGCTACACCTTC
CSARDPRANYGYTF
>NA|TRBJ2-1|TRBV6-6|NA
TGTGCCAGCAGCTCAATAAAGGTCAATGAGCAGTTCTTC
CASSSIKVNEQFF
>NA|TRBJ2-1|TRBV18|NA
TGTGCCAGCTCACCGAGAGTGGAGATAAGCAATGAGCAGTTCTTC
CASSPRVEISNEQFF
>few|TRBJ1-2|TRBV5-6|NA
TGTGCCAGCAGCTCAACAGTTAACTATGGCTACACCTTC
CASSSTVNYGYTF
>NA|TRBJ2-7|TRBV9|NA
TGTGCCAGCAGCGTATTGGACTACGAGCAGTACTTC
CASSVLDYEQYF
>few|TRBJ2-7|TRBV12-3/TRBV12-4|TRBD1
TGTGCCAGCAGTTTAGCGGCGCCAGGGGGCATTTACGAGCAGTACTTC
CASSLAAPGGIYEQYF
>NA|TRBJ2-3|TRBV9|NA
TGTGCCAGCAGCGGGAGCGGAGGCCTCGTGGTAGATACGCAGTATTTT
CASSGSGGLVVDTQYF
>NA|TRBJ2-5|TRBV5-5|NA
TGTGCCAGCAGCGCCCATCACGGGACCCAGTACTTC
CASSAHHGTQYF
>few|TRBJ2-2|TRBV5-1|NA
TGCGCCAGCAGCTTAAGGGACACTCTAAACACCGGGGAGCTGTTTTTT
CASSLRDTLNTGELFF
>NA|TRBJ2-5|TRBV20-1|NA
TGCAGTGCTAGAGATCTGACCTGGGAGACCCAGTACTTC
CSARDLTWETQYF
>few|TRBJ2-1|TRBV7-2|TRBD2
TGTGCCAGCAGCCTAAAAGCGGGAGGGCTGTACAATGAGCAGTTCTTC
CASSLKAGGLYNEQFF
>NA|TRBJ1-2|TRBV7-2|NA
TGTGCCAGCAGGTCCGACCTACTGGGCTACACCTTC
CASRSDLLGYTF
>few|TRBJ2-3|TRBV5-6|NA
TGTGCCAGCAGCTTGACATTAACAGATACGCAGTATTTT
CASSLTLTDTQYF
>NA|TRBJ2-2|TRBV2|TRBD2
TGTGCCAGCAGTTCAGGGACTACAGTGAGGGCCGGGGAGCTGTTTTTT
CASSSGTTVRAGELFF
>NA|TRBJ1-2|TRBV11-2|NA
TGTGCCAGCAGCGGGGAAGGCCGTGGCGACACCTTC
CASSGEGRGDTF
>once|TRBJ2-1|TRBV7-3|NA
TGTGCCAGCAGCTCCCGGACCGCCTCCCGGGGGAATGAGCAGTTCTTC
CASSSRTASRGNEQFF